These T cell receptor beta chains were read from a single sample in a study of T cell repertoires in cytomegalovirus infection. MiXCR was run by TCRdb on the reads, yielding one entry per CDR3 protein. The data show 740,000 or so distinct CDR3 sequences, with about a third seen just once and under 3.5% held by the top ten. Sequenced input: PBMCs. Every receptor here comes from a human donor in good health (CMV status not recorded). Some clones in this sample may be carry-over from other donors' samples. The CDR3 runs from the conserved cysteine through the conserved F or W. Fields, in order: V gene, clone size, J gene, D gene, CDR3 protein, CDR3 DNA. A D gene is named only where the DNA matches it firmly. Some rows have no size entry. The others give once, few or many, or a class for an expanded clone.

v_gene: TRBV5-6
abundance: .
j_gene: TRBJ1-1
d_gene: .
CDR3aa: CASTIGVSDTEAFF
CDR3nt: TGTGCCAGCACCATCGGGGTGTCGGACACTGAAGCTTTCTTT

v_gene: TRBV13
abundance: .
j_gene: TRBJ1-5
d_gene: .
CDR3aa: CASSFARDQPQHF
CDR3nt: TGTGCCAGCAGCTTTGCGAGGGATCAGCCCCAGCATTTT

v_gene: TRBV2
abundance: .
j_gene: TRBJ2-7
d_gene: TRBD1
CDR3aa: CASSTGTAYYEQYF
CDR3nt: TGTGCCAGCAGTACCGGGACAGCTTATTACGAGCAGTACTTC

v_gene: TRBV19
abundance: few
j_gene: TRBJ1-1
d_gene: .
CDR3aa: CASSVLTNTEAFF
CDR3nt: TGTGCCAGTAGCGTCCTTACAAACACTGAAGCTTTCTTT

v_gene: TRBV15
abundance: few
j_gene: TRBJ1-6
d_gene: .
CDR3aa: CATSRAREALHF
CDR3nt: TGTGCCACCAGCAGAGCCAGGGAGGCCCTCCACTTT

v_gene: TRBV14
abundance: .
j_gene: TRBJ1-2
d_gene: .
CDR3aa: CASSRIRDTDGYTF
CDR3nt: TGTGCCAGCAGCCGGATCCGGGACACAGATGGCTACACCTTC

v_gene: TRBV10-3
abundance: .
j_gene: TRBJ1-4
d_gene: .
CDR3aa: CASNDGLDMEKLFF
CDR3nt: TGTGCCAGCAACGACGGATTAGATATGGAAAAACTGTTTTTT

v_gene: TRBV7-2
abundance: .
j_gene: TRBJ2-1
d_gene: .
CDR3aa: CASSRIYEQFF
CDR3nt: TGTGCCAGCAGCCGAATTTATGAGCAGTTCTTC

v_gene: TRBV12-3/TRBV12-4
abundance: .
j_gene: TRBJ1-1
d_gene: .
CDR3aa: CASSLGPSLNTEAFF
CDR3nt: TGTGCCAGCAGTTTGGGCCCCTCTCTGAACACTGAAGCTTTCTTT

v_gene: TRBV7-2
abundance: .
j_gene: TRBJ2-4
d_gene: .
CDR3aa: CASSLGGGAAKNIQYF
CDR3nt: TGTGCCAGCAGCCTTGGGGGGGGCGCGGCCAAAAACATTCAGTACTTC

v_gene: TRBV28
abundance: few
j_gene: TRBJ1-5
d_gene: TRBD1
CDR3aa: CASSPPGRGHVNQPQHF
CDR3nt: TGTGCCAGCAGTCCGCCCGGGAGGGGGCATGTCAATCAGCCCCAGCATTTT

v_gene: TRBV6-6
abundance: few
j_gene: TRBJ2-2
d_gene: .
CDR3aa: CASDALGGTGELFF
CDR3nt: TGTGCCAGTGACGCCCTGGGCGGGACCGGGGAGCTGTTTTTT

v_gene: TRBV5-5
abundance: .
j_gene: TRBJ2-2
d_gene: TRBD1
CDR3aa: CASSRDRSTGELFF
CDR3nt: TGTGCCAGCAGCCGGGACAGGTCCACCGGGGAGCTGTTTTTT

v_gene: TRBV7-1
abundance: .
j_gene: TRBJ2-7
d_gene: .
CDR3aa: CASSGFGYYEQYF
CDR3nt: TGTGCCAGCAGCGGGTTCGGGTACTACGAGCAGTACTTC

v_gene: TRBV7-9
abundance: once
j_gene: TRBJ2-3
d_gene: TRBD1
CDR3aa: CASSTDREQSRADTQYF
CDR3nt: TGTGCCAGCAGCACGGACAGGGAGCAGTCCCGCGCAGATACGCAGTATTTT

v_gene: TRBV19
abundance: few
j_gene: TRBJ2-3
d_gene: TRBD2
CDR3aa: CASTGRTSGTDTQYF
CDR3nt: TGTGCCAGTACGGGGAGGACTAGCGGCACAGATACGCAGTATTTT

v_gene: TRBV20-1
abundance: .
j_gene: TRBJ2-2
d_gene: .
CDR3aa: CSARDFDLPNTGELFF
CDR3nt: TGCAGTGCTAGAGATTTTGATCTCCCGAACACCGGGGAGCTGTTTTTT

v_gene: TRBV6-5
abundance: .
j_gene: TRBJ1-4
d_gene: .
CDR3aa: CASRFSTDEKLFF
CDR3nt: TGTGCCAGCAGATTTTCTACGGACGAAAAACTGTTTTTT

v_gene: TRBV7-2
abundance: .
j_gene: TRBJ2-2
d_gene: .
CDR3aa: CASSLAGLRNTGELFF
CDR3nt: TGTGCCAGCAGCTTAGCGGGACTTCGAAACACCGGGGAGCTGTTTTTT

v_gene: TRBV12-3/TRBV12-4
abundance: few
j_gene: TRBJ2-3
d_gene: TRBD2
CDR3aa: CASSLTSGPTDTQYF
CDR3nt: TGTGCCAGCAGTTTGACTAGCGGACCCACAGATACGCAGTATTTT

v_gene: TRBV20-1
abundance: few
j_gene: TRBJ2-6
d_gene: .
CDR3aa: CSARNRDPASGANVLTF
CDR3nt: TGCAGTGCTAGGAACAGGGACCCCGCCTCTGGGGCCAACGTCCTGACTTTC